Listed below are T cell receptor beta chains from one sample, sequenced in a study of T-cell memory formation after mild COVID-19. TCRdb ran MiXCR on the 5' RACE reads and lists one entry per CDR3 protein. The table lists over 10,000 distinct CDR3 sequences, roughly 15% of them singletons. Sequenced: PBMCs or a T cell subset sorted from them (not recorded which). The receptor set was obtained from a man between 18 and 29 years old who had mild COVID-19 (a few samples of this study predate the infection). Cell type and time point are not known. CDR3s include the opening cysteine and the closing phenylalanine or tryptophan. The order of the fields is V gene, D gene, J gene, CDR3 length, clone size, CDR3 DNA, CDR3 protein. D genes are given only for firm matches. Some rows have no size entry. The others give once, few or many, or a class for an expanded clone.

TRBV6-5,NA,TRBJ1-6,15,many,TGTGCCAGCAGTTATTCAGGGGTCGCAAATTCACCCCTCCACTTT,CASSYSGVANSPLHF
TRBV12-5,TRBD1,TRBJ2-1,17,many,TGTGCTAGTGGTTTGTATTACAGGGGACAGAGCTACAATGAGCAGTTCTTC,CASGLYYRGQSYNEQFF
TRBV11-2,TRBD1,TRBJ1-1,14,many,TGTGCCAGCAGCCTAGACAGGGGGAACACTGAAGCTTTCTTT,CASSLDRGNTEAFF
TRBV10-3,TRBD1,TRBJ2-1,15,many,TGTGCCATCAGTGACGAGGGGGCGATCTACAATGAGCAGTTCTTC,CAISDEGAIYNEQFF
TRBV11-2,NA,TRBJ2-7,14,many,TGTGCCAGCAGCTTATCGAGGTGGACCTACGAGCAGTACTTC,CASSLSRWTYEQYF
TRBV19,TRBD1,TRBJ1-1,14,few,TGTGCCAGTAGTATGCAGACAGGGCTCACTGAAGCTTTCTTT,CASSMQTGLTEAFF
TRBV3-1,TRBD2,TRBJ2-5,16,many,TGTGCCAGCAGCCAAGACGGACTAGCGGGGGTTGAGACCCAGTACTTC,CASSQDGLAGVETQYF
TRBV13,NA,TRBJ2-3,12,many,TGTGCCAGCAGCTTAGGCACAGATACGCAGTATTTT,CASSLGTDTQYF
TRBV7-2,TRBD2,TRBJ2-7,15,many,TGTGCCAGCAGCACGCTTTGGCGGGGGGCTGAGGAGCAGTACTTC,CASSTLWRGAEEQYF
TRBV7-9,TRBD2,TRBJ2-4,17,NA,TGTCCCAGCAGCTCCGGACTAGCGGGAGATCCACGGAACATTCAGTACTTC,CPSSSGLAGDPRNIQYF
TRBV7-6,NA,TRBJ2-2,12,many,TGTGCCAGCAGCTTAAAGGCCGGGGAGCTGTTTTTT,CASSLKAGELFF
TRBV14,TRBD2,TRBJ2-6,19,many,TGTGCCAGCAGCCAAGATACGGGTCGGGACTACTCTGGGGCCAACGTCCTGACTTTC,CASSQDTGRDYSGANVLTF